A selection of T cell receptor beta chains follows, all from one sample in a study of blood T cell repertoires in COVID-19. The repertoire was sequenced with immunoSEQ multiplex PCR; TCRdb's copy has only in-frame clones and lacks some. Found here are some 180,000 clones, about 83% of them singletons; the top ten hold 15% to 20%. Sequenced: peripheral blood. These receptors all stem from a woman aged 70-85 years who had recovered from COVID-19. Each CDR3 is given without its conserved first and last residue.

12	TRBV6-6	TRBJ1-1	ASTRDRGETEAF
11	TRBV9	TRBJ1-1	ASSVGPNTEAF
10	TRBV9	TRBJ2-1	ASSPRAGEQF
14	TRBV28	TRBJ2-7	ASSPAGVAGSRGQY
13	TRBV15	TRBJ2-6	ATSREGGGANVLT
13	TRBV4-2	TRBJ2-6	ASSPILDGLYVLT
12	TRBV7-2	TRBJ2-7	ASSRDRVYDEQY
13	TRBV6-4	TRBJ2-2	ASSVAGGGTGELF
12	TRBV5-1	TRBJ2-5	ASSSGDHWGTQY
12	TRBV25-1	TRBJ1-2	ASSVGGTNYGYT
16	TRBV5-1	TRBJ2-7	ASSFWPPGRESSYEQY
14	TRBV2	TRBJ1-2	ASRDNRGRGIYGYT
13	TRBV3-1/TRBV3-2	TRBJ1-1	ASSQAGVGGTEAF
11	TRBV7-9	TRBJ1-2	ASSQAGRGGYT
12	TRBV30	TRBJ1-5	AWSSGQPNQPQH
16	TRBV9	TRBJ2-1	ASRPGLAGGGSYNEQF
12	TRBV9	TRBJ1-5	ASSVEAGNQPQH
11	TRBV28	TRBJ2-1	ASSPTFYSEQF
10	TRBV10-3	TRBJ2-3	AIRGGTDTQY
16	TRBV7-2	TRBJ2-3	ASSLALGLADPTGTQY
14	TRBV2	TRBJ1-3	ASSEAGPHSGNTIY
13	TRBV7-9	TRBJ1-3	ASSLVLSSGNTIY
12	TRBV29-1	TRBJ1-4	SVEEGTGFEKLF
11	TRBV6-6	TRBJ2-7	ASSLRAPGEQY
15	TRBV19	TRBJ2-3	ASSMRRTSASTDTQY
17	TRBV7-9	TRBJ2-5	ASSTLSAWDSGRKETQY
12	TRBV5-5	TRBJ2-7	ASSSSSRDYEQY
12	TRBV5-5	TRBJ1-4	ASSFGQGGEKLF
13	TRBV5-1	TRBJ2-7	ASSLELAGGLEQY
12	TRBV3-1/TRBV3-2	TRBJ1-2	ASSQGRGNYGYT
11	TRBV5-1	TRBJ2-5	ASSPPPQETQY
11	TRBV6-6	TRBJ1-6	ASARGRNSPLH
12	TRBV6-5	TRBJ1-2	ATHRKGLFYGYT
13	TRBV7-2	TRBJ1-4	ASSWRGATNEKLF
13	TRBV5-1	TRBJ2-5	ASLLAGVGGETQY
12	TRBV5-1	TRBJ2-5	ASSQLADQETQY
12	TRBV11-3	TRBJ2-3	ASSLDRRGHTQY
12	TRBV9	TRBJ1-1	ASSYSHSTSEAF
14	TRBV3-1/TRBV3-2	TRBJ1-3	ASSQVPTSSGNTIY
12	TRBV6-5	TRBJ2-3	ASQGGGSTDTQY
11	TRBV4-2	TRBJ1-6	ASRGTGDSPLH
13	TRBV29-1	TRBJ2-7	SVGRNRVAKGEQY
13	TRBV18	TRBJ2-3	ASSPPGSSTDTQY
15	TRBV3-1/TRBV3-2	TRBJ2-7	ASSRLAGGQSSYEQY
14	TRBV14	TRBJ2-1	ASSPGGSRWYNEQF
10	TRBV5-4	TRBJ2-5	ASGQGQETQY
13	TRBV7-9	TRBJ1-2	ASSLTRSGGDGYT
13	TRBV9	TRBJ1-2	ASSPRTGTNYGYT
12	TRBV30	TRBJ1-6	ASTISSYNSPLH
14	TRBV7-9	TRBJ2-1	ASSLVWAGRYNEQF
14	TRBV19	TRBJ2-5	ASSRGTAEGRETQY
13	TRBV5-1	TRBJ1-2	ASSPPGGTNYGYT
12	TRBV2	TRBJ2-3	ASSEGGGTDTQY
12	TRBV10-3	TRBJ1-1	ATLAGQTNTEAF
14	TRBV9	TRBJ2-3	ASSGADLAGRDTQY
13	TRBV30	TRBJ2-5	AWSGTSGSRETQY
11	TRBV10-3	TRBJ1-1	AINRGMNTEAF
13	TRBV5-1	TRBJ2-2	ASSPKQGFPGELF
13	TRBV7-3	TRBJ2-5	ASSSSGGHQETQY
13	TRBV6-6	TRBJ1-3	ASSRPGTSGNTIY